This T cell receptor (beta chain) was sequenced for a study of shared clonotypes between healthy human individuals. Profiled with immunoSEQ multiplex PCR; TCRdb holds only in-frame clones, not every one. The sample has 1,400,000 or so clones; just under 99% are singletons. Regarding this clone: The antigen remains unidentified.

General study points: Blood alone was sampled, and tissue repertoires likely differ. Shared clonotypes across all four donors exceeded non-shared ones in generation probability.

The source is a man aged 25 to 45 in good health. The sample comprised naive CD4+ T cells sorted from blood. Subset reported: CD45RA+ positively selected.

This CDR3 reads CASTATSGATDTQYF. CDR3 bases: TGTGCCAGCACCGCGACTAGCGGAGCCACAGATACGCAGTATTTT. V is TRBV14 and J is TRBJ2-3; 9 bases are a match to TRBD2. Trimming at V came to 7 bases and at J to 2 bases, leaving 7 bases not matched to a gene. Germline assignment: CDR1 SGHDN and CDR2 FVKESK. The CDR3 covers 15 residues.